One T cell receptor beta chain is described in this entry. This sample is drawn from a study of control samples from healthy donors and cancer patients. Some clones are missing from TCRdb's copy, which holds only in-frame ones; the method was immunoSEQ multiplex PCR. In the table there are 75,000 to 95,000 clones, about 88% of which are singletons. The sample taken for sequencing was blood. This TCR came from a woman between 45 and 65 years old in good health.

CDR3 residues: CAWSVNRNTEAFF. The CDR3 DNA reads as TGTGCCTGGAGCGTCAATAGGAACACTGAAGCTTTCTTT. This chain links TRBV30 with TRBJ1-1; D is unresolved. The CDR3 covers 13 residues. V lost 3 bases to trimming and J lost 1 base, with 9 bases between them. Germline V gene lookup returns CDR1 GTSNPN and CDR2 SVGIG (reference sequence).